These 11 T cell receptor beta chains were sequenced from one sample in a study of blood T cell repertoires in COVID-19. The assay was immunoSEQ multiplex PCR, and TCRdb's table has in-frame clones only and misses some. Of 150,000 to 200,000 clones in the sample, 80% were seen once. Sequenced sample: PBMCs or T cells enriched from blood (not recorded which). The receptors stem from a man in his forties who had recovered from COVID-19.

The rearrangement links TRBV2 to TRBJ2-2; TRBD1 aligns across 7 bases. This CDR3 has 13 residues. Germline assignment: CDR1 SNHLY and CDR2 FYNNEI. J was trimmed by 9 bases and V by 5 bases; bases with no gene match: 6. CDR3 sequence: CASSPDRDRELFF. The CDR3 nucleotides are TGTGCCAGCAGTCCCGACAGGGACCGGGAGCTGTTTTTT.

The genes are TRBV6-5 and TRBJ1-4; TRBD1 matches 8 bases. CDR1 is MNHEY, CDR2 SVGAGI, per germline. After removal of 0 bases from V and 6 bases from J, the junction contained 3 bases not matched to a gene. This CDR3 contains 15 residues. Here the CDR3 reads CASSYSAGGHEKLFF. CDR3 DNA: TGTGCCAGCAGTTACTCGGCAGGGGGCCATGAAAAACTGTTTTTT.

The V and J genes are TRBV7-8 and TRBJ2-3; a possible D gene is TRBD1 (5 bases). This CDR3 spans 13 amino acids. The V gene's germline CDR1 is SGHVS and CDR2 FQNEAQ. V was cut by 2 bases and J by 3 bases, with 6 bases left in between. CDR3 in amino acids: CASSLQGTDTQYF. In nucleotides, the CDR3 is TGTGCCAGCAGCTTACAGGGTACAGATACGCAGTATTTT.

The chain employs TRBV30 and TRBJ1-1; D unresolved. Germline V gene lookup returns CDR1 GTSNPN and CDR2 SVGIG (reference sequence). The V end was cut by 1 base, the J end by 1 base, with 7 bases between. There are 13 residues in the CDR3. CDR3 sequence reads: CAWSETKNTEAFF. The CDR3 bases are TGTGCCTGGAGTGAGACAAAGAACACTGAAGCTTTCTTT.

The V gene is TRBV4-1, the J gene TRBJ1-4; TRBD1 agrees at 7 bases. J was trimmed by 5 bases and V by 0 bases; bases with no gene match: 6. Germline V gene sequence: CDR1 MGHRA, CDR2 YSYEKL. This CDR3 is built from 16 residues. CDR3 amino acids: CASSQEPGQSNEKLFF. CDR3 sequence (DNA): TGCGCCAGCAGCCAAGAACCGGGACAGTCAAATGAAAAACTGTTTTTT.

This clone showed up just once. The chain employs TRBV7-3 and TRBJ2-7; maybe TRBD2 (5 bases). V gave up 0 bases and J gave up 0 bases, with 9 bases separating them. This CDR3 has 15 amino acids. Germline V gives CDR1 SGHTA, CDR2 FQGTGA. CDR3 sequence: CASSLTSGVSYEQYF. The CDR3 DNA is TGTGCCAGCAGCTTAACGTCCGGGGTCTCCTACGAGCAGTACTTC.

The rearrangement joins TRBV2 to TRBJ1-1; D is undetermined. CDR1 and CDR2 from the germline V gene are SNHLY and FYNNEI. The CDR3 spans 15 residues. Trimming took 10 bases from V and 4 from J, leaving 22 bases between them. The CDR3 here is CATTVRPYGTTEAFF. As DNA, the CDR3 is TGTGCCACTACCGTGCGGCCGTACGGAACCACTGAAGCTTTCTTT. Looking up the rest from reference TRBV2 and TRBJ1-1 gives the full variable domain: EPEVTQTPSHQVTQMGQEVILRCVPISNHLYFYWYRQILGQKVEFLVSFYNNEISEKSEIFDDQFSVERPDGSNFTLKIRSTKLEDSAMYFCATTVRPYGTTEAFFGQGTRLTVV.

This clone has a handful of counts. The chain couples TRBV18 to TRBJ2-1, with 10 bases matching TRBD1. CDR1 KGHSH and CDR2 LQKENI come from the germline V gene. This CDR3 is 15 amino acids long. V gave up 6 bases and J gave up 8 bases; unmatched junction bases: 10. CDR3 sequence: CASSRRDRGTDEQFF. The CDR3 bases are TGTGCCAGCTCTCGCCGGGACAGGGGCACGGATGAGCAGTTCTTC.

The CDR3 DNA sequence: TGTGCCAGCAGTTGGGGTGGGGAGAGCTATGGCTACACCTTC. It translates to CASSWGGESYGYTF. This chain links TRBV27 with TRBJ1-2; no reliable D call. Trimming removed 4 bases from V and 4 bases from J, with 13 bases in between. The CDR3 totals 14 residues. CDR1 is MNHEY, CDR2 SMNVEV, per germline (reference sequence).

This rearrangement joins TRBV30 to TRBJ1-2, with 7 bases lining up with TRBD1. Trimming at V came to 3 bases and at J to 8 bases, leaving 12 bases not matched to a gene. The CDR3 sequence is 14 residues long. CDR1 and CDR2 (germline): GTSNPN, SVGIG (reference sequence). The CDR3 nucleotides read TGTGCCTGGAGGAAAATAAGGACAGGCGGCGGCTACACCTTC. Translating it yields CAWRKIRTGGGYTF.

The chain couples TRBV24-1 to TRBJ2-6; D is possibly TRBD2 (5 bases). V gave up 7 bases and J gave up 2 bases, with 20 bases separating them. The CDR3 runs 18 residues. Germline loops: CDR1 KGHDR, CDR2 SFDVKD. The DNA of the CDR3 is TGTGCCACCAGCCCCGCGGGCAGCGGAAAGCCTGGGGCCAACGTCCTGACTTTC. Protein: CATSPAGSGKPGANVLTF.